This T cell receptor (beta chain) is from a study of CD8 T cells in ankylosing spondylitis. Study results and caveats: With a CD8+ phenotype, disease-linked clones were relatively rare in peripheral blood. What seemed typical of ankylosing spondylitis blood was a TCR beta motif built from eight highly homologous variants.

The table lists this clonotype with many counts. Its antigen is unidentified. By quantitative 5'-RACE with molecular barcodes, the TCR beta libraries were made. Via MiXCR, TCRdb re-called the 5' RACE reads, giving one row per CDR3 protein. The profile shows 25,000 to 35,000 distinct CDR3 sequences, about 7.8% of them singletons. The CDR3 spans 16 residues. V dropped 7 bases and J dropped 1 base, with 20 bases sitting between them. Germline V gene lookup returns CDR1 SGHRS and CDR2 YFSETQ. The source material was blood, either unsorted or a sorted T cell fraction (not recorded which). The V gene is TRBV5-1, the J gene TRBJ1-1, with D perhaps TRBD1 (5 bases). The sequence was collected from a male donor with ankylosing spondylitis or in good health (not recorded which). CDR3 nucleotide sequence: TGCGCCAGCCGAAAGTTAGAGGACGGACAGAACACTGAAGCTTTCTTT. It specifies CASRKLEDGQNTEAFF.